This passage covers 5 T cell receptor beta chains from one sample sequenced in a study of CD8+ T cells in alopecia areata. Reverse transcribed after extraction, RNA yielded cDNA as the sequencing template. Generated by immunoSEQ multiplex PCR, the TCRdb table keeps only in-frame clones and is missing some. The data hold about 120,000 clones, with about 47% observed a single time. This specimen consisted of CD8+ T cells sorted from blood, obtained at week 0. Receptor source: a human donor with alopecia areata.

The CDR3 region is CASSSSARQTGGSGYTF. The DNA for the CDR3 is TGCGCCAGCAGCTCCTCCGCTAGACAGACCGGGGGTAGCGGCTACACCTTC. The chain is built from TRBV5-1 and TRBJ1-2, with a tentative D call TRBD1 (5 bases). CDR1 and CDR2 from the germline V gene are SGHRS and YFSETQ. This CDR3 is built from 17 residues. V was trimmed by 3 bases and J by 8 bases, leaving 26 bases between them.

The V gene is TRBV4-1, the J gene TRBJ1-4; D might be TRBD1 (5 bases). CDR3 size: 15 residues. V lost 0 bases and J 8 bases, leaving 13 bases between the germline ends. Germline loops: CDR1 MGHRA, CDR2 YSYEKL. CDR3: CASSQDEGRREKLFF. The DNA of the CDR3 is TGCGCCAGCAGCCAAGATGAGGGGAGACGCGAAAAACTGTTTTTT.

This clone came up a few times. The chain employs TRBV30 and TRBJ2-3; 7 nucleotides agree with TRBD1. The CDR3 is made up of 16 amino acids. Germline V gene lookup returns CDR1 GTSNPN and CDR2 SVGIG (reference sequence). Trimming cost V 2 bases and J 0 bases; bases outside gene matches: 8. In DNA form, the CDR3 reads TGTGCCTGGAGTCCCGGGACAGAGCCTAGCACAGATACGCAGTATTTT. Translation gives CAWSPGTEPSTDTQYF.

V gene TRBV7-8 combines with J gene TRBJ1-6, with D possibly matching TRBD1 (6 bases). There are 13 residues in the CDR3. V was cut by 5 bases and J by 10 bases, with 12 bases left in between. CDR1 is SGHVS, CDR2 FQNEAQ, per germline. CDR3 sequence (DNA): TGTGCCAGCAGCCCAGCAGGGGACTCACCCCTCCACTTT. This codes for CASSPAGDSPLHF.

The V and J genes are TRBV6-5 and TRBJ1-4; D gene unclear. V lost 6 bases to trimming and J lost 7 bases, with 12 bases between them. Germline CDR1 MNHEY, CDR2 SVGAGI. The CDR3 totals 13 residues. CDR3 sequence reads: CASSNPTGEKLFF. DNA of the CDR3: TGTGCCAGCAGCAACCCGACGGGTGAAAAACTGTTTTTT.